The 4 T cell receptor beta chains given below trace back to one sample, sequenced in a study of blood T cell repertoires in COVID-19. Clones were read by immunoSEQ multiplex PCR, and TCRdb kept only the in-frame ones, dropping some. The sample lists over 350,000 clones, approximately 90% seen once, with roughly 1.2% in the top ten. Material for sequencing was PBMCs or T cells enriched from blood (not recorded which). These receptors were collected from a young woman who had recovered from COVID-19.

The J gene is TRBJ1-1, the V gene TRBV5-1; D perhaps matches TRBD1 (5 bases). Germline values: CDR1 SGHRS, CDR2 YFSETQ. V was shortened by 3 bases and J by 0 bases, with 9 bases between the two germline ends. The CDR3 is 14 amino acids. The CDR3 spells CASSSRDLNTEAFF. The CDR3 nucleotides read TGCGCCAGCAGCTCCCGGGACTTGAACACTGAAGCTTTCTTT.

The V gene is TRBV6-2 or TRBV6-3, the J gene TRBJ1-5; no firm D call. CDR3 length: 14 residues. Germline V gives CDR1 MNHEY, CDR2 SVGEGT. Trimming removed 2 bases at V and 5 bases at J, with 10 bases between. DNA of the CDR3: TGTGCCAGCAGTTACCCAGGATTCGATCAGCCCCAGCATTTT. Amino acid sequence: CASSYPGFDQPQHF.

The chain is built from TRBV30 and TRBJ2-3, with 7 positions matching TRBD2. Germline CDR1 GTSNPN, CDR2 SVGIG (reference sequence). J lost 0 bases, V lost 8 bases, and 5 bases had no gene match. This CDR3 is 13 amino acids long. The CDR3 DNA reads as TGTGCCGGAAGCGGGGTTAGCACAGATACGCAGTATTTT. Translation: CAGSGVSTDTQYF.

This clone was recorded once. The chain has TRBV14 and TRBJ1-1; the D gene is possibly TRBD1 (5 bases). CDR1 is SGHDN and CDR2 is FVKESK in the germline V gene. The length of the CDR3 is 13 residues. V lost 4 bases, J lost 12 bases, and 18 bases lay in between. The chain's CDR3 is CASSPYRQGETFF. CDR3 DNA: TGTGCCAGCAGCCCCTACCGGCAGGGTGAGACTTTCTTT.